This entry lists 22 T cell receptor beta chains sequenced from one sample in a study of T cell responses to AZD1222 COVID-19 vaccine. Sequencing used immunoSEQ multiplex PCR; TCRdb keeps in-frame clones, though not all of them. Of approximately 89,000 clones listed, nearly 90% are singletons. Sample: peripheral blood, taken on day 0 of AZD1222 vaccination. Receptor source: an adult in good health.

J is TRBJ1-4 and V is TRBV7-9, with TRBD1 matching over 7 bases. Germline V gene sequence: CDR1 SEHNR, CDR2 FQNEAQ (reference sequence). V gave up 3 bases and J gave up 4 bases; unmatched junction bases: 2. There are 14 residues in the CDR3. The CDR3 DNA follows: TGTGCCAGCAGCTTGGGACAGAGTAATGAAAAACTGTTTTTT. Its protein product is CASSLGQSNEKLFF. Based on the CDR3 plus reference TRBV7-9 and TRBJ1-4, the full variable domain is DTGVSQNPRHKITKRGQNVTFRCDPISEHNRLYWYRQTLGQGPEFLTYFQNEAQLEKSRLLSDRFSAERPKGSFSTLEIQRTEQGDSAMYLCASSLGQSNEKLFFGSGTQLSVL.

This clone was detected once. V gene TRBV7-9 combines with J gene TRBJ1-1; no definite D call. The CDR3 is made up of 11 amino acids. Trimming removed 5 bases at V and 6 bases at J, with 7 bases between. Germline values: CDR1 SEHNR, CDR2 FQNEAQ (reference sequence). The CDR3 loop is CASSPPPEAFF. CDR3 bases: TGTGCCAGCAGCCCCCCCCCTGAAGCTTTCTTT.

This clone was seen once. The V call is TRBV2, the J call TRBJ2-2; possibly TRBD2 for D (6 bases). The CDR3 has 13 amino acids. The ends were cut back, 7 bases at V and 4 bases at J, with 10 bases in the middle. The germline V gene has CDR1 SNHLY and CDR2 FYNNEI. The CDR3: CASKGGVTGELFF. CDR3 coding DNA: TGTGCCAGCAAGGGCGGGGTCACCGGGGAGCTGTTTTTT.

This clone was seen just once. CDR3 loop: CASSPGRGTYEQYF. As DNA, the CDR3 is TGTGCCAGTAGTCCCGGGAGGGGGACATACGAGCAGTACTTC. The chain combines TRBV19 with TRBJ2-7, with TRBD2 identical over 8 bases. Trimming removed 5 bases from V and 4 bases from J; junction bases left unmatched: 7. CDR3 size: 14 residues. Germline V gene sequence: CDR1 LNHDA, CDR2 SQIVND (reference sequence).

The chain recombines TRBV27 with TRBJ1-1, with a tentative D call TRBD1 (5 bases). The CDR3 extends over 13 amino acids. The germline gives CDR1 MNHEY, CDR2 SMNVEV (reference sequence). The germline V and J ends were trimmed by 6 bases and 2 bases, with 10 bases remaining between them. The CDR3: CASSWDPNTEAFF. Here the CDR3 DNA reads TGTGCCAGCAGCTGGGACCCTAACACTGAAGCTTTCTTT.

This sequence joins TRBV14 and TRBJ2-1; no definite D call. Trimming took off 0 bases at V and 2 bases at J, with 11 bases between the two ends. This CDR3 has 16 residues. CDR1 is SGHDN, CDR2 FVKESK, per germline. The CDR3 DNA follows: TGTGCCAGCAGCCAAGATCAGTACTTCACCTACAATGAGCAGTTCTTC. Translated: CASSQDQYFTYNEQFF.

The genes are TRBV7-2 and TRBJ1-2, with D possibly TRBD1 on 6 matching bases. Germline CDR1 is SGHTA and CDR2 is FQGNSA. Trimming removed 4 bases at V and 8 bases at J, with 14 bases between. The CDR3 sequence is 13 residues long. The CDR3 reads CASSSTGRKGYTF. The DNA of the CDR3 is TGTGCCAGCAGCTCAACAGGGCGGAAAGGCTACACCTTC.

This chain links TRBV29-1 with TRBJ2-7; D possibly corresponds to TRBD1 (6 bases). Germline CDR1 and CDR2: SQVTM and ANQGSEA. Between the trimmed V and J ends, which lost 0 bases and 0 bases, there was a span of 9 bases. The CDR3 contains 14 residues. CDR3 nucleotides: TGCAGCGTTGAAGAAGGGGGAGACTCCTACGAGCAGTACTTC. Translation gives CSVEEGGDSYEQYF.

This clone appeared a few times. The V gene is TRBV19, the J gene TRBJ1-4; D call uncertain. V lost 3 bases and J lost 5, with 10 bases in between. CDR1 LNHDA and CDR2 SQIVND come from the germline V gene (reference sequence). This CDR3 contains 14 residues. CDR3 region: CASSIPGYNEKLFF. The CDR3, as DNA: TGTGCCAGTAGTATCCCAGGATACAATGAAAAACTGTTTTTT.

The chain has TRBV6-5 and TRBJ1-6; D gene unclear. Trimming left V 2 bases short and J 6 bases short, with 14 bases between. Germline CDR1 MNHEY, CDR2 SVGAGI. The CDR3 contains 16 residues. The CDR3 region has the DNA TGTGCCAGCAGTTACGAGACTACCCCCTTTAATTCACCCCTCCACTTT. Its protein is CASSYETTPFNSPLHF.

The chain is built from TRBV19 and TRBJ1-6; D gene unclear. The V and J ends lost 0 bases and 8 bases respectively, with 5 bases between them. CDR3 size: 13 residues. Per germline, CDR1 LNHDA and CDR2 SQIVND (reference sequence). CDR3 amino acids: CASSIEKDSPLHF. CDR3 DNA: TGTGCCAGTAGTATAGAGAAGGATTCACCCCTCCACTTT. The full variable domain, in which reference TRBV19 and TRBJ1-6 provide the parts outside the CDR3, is DGGITQSPKYLFRKEGQNVTLSCEQNLNHDAMYWYRQDPGQGLRLIYYSQIVNDFQKGDIAEGYSVSREKKESFPLTVTSAQKNPTAFYLCASSIEKDSPLHFGNGTRLTVT.

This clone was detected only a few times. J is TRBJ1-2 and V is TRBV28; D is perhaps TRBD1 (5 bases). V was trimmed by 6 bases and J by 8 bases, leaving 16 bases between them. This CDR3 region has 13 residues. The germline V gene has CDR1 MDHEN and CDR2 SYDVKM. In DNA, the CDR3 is TGTGCCAGCAGCCACCAGGGTTCTAACGGCTACACCTTC. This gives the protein CASSHQGSNGYTF.

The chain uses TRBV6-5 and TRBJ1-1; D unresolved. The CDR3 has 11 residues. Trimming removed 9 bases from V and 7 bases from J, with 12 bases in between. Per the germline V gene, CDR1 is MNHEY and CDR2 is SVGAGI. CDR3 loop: CASRRFDEAFF. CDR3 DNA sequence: TGTGCCAGTAGGAGGTTTGATGAAGCTTTCTTT.

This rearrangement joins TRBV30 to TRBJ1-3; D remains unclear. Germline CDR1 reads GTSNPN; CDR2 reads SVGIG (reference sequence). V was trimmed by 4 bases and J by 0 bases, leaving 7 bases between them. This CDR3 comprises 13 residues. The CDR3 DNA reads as TGTGCCTGGAAGAGAAACTCTGGAAACACCATATATTTT. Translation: CAWKRNSGNTIYF.

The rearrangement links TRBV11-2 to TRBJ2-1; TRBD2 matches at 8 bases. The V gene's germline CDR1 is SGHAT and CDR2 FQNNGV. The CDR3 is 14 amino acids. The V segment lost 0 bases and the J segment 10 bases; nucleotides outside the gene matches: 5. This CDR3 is CASSLERGDLEQFF. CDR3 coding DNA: TGTGCCAGCAGCTTAGAGCGGGGGGACCTCGAGCAGTTCTTC.

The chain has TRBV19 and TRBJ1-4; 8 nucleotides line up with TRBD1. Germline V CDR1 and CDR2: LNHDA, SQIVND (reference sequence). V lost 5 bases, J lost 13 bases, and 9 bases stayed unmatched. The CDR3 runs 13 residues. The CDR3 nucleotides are TGTGCCAGTAGTCTATCCCCGGGACAGGTACTGTTTTTT. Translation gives CASSLSPGQVLFF.

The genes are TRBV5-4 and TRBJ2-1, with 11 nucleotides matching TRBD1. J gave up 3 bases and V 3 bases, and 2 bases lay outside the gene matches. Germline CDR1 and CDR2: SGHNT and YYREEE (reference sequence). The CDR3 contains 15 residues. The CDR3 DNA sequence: TGTGCCAGCAGCTCCGGGACAGGGGGCTACAATGAGCAGTTCTTC. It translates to CASSSGTGGYNEQFF.

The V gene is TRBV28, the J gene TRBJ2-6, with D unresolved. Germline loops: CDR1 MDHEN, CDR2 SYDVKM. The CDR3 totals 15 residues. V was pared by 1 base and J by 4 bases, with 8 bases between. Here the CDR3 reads CASSLSGSGANVLTF. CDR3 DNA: TGTGCCAGCAGTTTATCTGGTTCCGGGGCCAACGTCCTGACTTTC.

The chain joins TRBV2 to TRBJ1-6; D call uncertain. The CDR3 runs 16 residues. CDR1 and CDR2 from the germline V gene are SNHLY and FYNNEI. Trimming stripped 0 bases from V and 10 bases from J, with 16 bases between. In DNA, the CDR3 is TGTGCCAGCAGTGAAGCGCTTCTAGGGTCTCACTCACCCCTCCACTTT. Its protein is CASSEALLGSHSPLHF.

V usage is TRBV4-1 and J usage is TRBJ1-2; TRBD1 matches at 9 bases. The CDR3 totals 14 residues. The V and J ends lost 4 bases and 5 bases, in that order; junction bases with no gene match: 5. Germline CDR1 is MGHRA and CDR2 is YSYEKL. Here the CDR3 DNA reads TGCGCCAGCAGCCCCGGGACAGGGAGGTATGGCTACACCTTC. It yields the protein CASSPGTGRYGYTF.

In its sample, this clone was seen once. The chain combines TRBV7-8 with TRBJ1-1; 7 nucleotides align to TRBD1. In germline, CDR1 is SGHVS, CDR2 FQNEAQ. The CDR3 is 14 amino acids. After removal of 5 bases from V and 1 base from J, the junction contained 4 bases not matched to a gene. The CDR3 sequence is CASSLRQGNTEAFF. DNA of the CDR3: TGTGCCAGCAGCCTCAGACAGGGGAACACTGAAGCTTTCTTT.

CDR3 sequence (DNA): TGTGCCAGCATCGAGCGGGGGCGGGAGCCCCAGCATTTT. Protein: CASIERGREPQHF. The gene calls are TRBV6-5 and TRBJ1-5; D perhaps matches TRBD1 (6 bases). Germline-derived CDR1 and CDR2 are MNHEY and SVGAGI. Trimming cost V 7 bases and J 8 bases, with 15 bases left between them. This CDR3 spans 13 amino acids.